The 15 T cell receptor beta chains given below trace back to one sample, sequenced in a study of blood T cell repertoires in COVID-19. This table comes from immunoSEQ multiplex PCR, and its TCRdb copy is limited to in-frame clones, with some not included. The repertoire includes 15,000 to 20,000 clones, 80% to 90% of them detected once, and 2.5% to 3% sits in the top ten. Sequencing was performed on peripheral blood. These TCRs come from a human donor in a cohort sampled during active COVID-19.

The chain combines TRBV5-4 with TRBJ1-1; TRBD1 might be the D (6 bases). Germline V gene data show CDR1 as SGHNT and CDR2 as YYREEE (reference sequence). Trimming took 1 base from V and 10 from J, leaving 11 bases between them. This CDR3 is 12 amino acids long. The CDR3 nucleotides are TGTGCCAGCAGCTTGTTAGGGGGTTCAGCTTTCTTT. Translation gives CASSLLGGSAFF.

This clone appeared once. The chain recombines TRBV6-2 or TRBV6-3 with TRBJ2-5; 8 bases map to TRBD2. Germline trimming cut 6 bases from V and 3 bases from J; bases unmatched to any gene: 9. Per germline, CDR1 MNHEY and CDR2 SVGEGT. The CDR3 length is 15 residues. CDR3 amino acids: CASSPGGAGEETQYF. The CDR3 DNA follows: TGTGCCAGCAGCCCCGGGGGGGCCGGAGAAGAGACCCAGTACTTC.

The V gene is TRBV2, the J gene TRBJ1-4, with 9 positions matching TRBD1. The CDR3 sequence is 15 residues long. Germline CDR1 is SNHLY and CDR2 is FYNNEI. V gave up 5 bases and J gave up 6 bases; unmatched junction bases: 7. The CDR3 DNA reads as TGTGCCAGCAGTCTACAGGGGGCTGGGGATGAAAAACTGTTTTTT. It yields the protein CASSLQGAGDEKLFF.

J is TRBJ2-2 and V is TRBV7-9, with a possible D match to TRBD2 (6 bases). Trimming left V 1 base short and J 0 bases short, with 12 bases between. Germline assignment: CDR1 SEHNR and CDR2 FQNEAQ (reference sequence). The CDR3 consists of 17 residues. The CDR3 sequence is CASSLVPSGANTGELFF. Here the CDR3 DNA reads TGTGCCAGCAGCTTAGTCCCCTCGGGGGCGAACACCGGGGAGCTGTTTTTT.

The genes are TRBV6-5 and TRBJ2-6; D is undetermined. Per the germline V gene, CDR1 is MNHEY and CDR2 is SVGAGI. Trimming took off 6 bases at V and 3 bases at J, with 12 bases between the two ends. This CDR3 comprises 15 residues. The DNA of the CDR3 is TGTGCCAGCAGCAATAAGCGACGTGGGGCCAACGTCCTGACTTTC. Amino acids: CASSNKRRGANVLTF.

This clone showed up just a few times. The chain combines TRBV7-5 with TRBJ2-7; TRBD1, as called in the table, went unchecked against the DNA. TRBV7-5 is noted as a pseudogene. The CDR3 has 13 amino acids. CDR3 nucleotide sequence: TGTGCCAGAAGCCAAAGACAGACCTACGAGCAGTACTTC. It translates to CARSQRQTYEQYF.

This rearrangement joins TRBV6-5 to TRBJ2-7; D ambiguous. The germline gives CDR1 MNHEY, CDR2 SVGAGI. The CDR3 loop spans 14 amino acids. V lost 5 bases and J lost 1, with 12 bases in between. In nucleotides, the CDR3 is TGTGCCAGCAGTCGCAACATCGATTCCTACGAGCAGTACTTC. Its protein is CASSRNIDSYEQYF.

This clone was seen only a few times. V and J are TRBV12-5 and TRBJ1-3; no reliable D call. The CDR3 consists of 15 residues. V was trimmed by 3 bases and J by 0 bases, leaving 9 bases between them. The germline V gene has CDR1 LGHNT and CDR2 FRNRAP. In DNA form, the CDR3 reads TGTGCTAGTGGTTTAGCCCTAAGCTCTGGAAACACCATATATTTT. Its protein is CASGLALSSGNTIYF.

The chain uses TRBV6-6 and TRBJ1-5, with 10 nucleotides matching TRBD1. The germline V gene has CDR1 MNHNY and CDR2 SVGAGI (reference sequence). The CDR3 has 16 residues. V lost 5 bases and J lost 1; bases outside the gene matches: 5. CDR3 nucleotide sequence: TGTGCCAGCAGTCGGACAGGGGGGGGAAGCAATCAGCCCCAGCATTTT. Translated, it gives CASSRTGGGSNQPQHF.

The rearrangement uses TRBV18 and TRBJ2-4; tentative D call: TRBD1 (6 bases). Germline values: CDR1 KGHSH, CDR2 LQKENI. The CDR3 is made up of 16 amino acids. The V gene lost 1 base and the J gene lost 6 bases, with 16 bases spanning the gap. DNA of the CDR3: TGTGCCAGCTCACCACTTGGGACACCTCGGGGAAACATTCAGTACTTC. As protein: CASSPLGTPRGNIQYF.

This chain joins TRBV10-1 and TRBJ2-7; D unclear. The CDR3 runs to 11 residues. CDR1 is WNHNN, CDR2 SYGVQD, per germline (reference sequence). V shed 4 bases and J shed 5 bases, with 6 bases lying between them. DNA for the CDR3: TGCGCCAGCAGTGGTATCCACGAGCAGTACTTC. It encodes CASSGIHEQYF.

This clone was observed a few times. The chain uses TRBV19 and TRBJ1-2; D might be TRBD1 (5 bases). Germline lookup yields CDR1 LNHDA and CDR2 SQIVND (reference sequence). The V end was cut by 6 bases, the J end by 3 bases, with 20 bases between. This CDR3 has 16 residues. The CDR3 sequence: CASRATALGGDYGYTF. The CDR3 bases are TGTGCCAGTAGGGCGACAGCCCTCGGGGGGGACTATGGCTACACCTTC. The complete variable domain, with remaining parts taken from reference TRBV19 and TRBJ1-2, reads DGGITQSPKYLFRKEGQNVTLSCEQNLNHDAMYWYRQDPGQGLRLIYYSQIVNDFQKGDIAEGYSVSREKKESFPLTVTSAQKNPTAFYLCASRATALGGDYGYTFGSGTRLTVV.

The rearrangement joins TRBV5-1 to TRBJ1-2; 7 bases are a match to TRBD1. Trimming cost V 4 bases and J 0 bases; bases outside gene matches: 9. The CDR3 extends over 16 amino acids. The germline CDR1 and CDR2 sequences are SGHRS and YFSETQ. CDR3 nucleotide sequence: TGCGCCAGCAGCGAGGGACAGATTTCCGCTAACTATGGCTACACCTTC. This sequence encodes CASSEGQISANYGYTF.

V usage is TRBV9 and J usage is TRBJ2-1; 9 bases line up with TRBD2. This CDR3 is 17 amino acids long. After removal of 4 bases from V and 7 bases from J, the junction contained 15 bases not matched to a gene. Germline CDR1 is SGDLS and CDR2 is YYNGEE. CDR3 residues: CASSPRGREGFWNEQFF. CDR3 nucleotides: TGTGCCAGCAGCCCAAGGGGGCGGGAGGGCTTCTGGAATGAGCAGTTCTTC.

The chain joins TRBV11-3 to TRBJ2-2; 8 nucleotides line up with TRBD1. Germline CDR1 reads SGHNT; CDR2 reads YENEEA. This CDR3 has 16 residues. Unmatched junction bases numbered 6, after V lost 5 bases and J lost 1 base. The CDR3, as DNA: TGTGCCAGCAGCCCCGGACAGGGTGAGAACACCGGGGAGCTGTTTTTT. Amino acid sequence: CASSPGQGENTGELFF.